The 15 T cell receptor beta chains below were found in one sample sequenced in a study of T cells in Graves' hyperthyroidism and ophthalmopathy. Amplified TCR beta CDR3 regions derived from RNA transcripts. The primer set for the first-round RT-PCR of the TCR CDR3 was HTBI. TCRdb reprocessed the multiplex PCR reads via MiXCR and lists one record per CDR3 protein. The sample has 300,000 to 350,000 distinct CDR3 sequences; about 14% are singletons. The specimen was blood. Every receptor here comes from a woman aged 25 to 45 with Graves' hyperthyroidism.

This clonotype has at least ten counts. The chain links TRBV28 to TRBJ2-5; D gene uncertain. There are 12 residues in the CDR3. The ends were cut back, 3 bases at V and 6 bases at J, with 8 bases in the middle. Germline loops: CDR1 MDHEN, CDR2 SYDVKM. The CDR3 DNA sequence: TGTGCCAGCAGTTTGGGGTTTAAGACCCAGTACTTC. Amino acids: CASSLGFKTQYF. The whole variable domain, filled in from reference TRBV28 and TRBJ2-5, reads DVKVTQSSRYLVKRTGEKVFLECVQDMDHENMFWYRQDPGLGLRLIYFSYDVKMKEKGDIPEGYSVSREKKERFSLILESASTNQTSMYLCASSLGFKTQYFGPGTRLLVL.

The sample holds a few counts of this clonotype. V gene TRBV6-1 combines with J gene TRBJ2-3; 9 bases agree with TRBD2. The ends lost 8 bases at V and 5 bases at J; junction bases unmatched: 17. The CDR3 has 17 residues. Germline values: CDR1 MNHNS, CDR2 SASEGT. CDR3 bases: TGTGCCAGCTCTGTGGGGCTAGCGGGGACGGGGAAAGATACGCAGTATTTT. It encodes CASSVGLAGTGKDTQYF.

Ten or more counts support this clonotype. This chain's CDR3 is CAWGSGSGYEQYF. The CDR3 nucleotides read TGTGCCTGGGGGAGCGGGAGCGGGTACGAGCAGTACTTC. The chain combines TRBV30 with TRBJ2-7; 8 bases are a match to TRBD2. The germline V gene encodes CDR1 GTSNPN and CDR2 SVGIG (reference sequence). The CDR3 extends over 13 amino acids. Losses at the gene ends were 5 bases for V and 4 bases for J; bases not matched to a gene: 7.

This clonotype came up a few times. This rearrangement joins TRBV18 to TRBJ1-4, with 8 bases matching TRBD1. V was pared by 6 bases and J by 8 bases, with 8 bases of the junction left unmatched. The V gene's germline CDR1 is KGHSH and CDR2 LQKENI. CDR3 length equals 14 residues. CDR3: CASSPGGAGEKLFF. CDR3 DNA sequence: TGTGCCAGCTCTCCAGGGGGCGCCGGCGAAAAACTGTTTTTT.

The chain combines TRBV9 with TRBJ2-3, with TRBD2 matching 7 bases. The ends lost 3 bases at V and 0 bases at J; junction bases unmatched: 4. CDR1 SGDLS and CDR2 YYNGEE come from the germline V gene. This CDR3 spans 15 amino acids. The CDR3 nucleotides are TGTGCCAGCAGCGCGCTAGCGGAAAGCACAGATACGCAGTATTTT. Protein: CASSALAESTDTQYF.

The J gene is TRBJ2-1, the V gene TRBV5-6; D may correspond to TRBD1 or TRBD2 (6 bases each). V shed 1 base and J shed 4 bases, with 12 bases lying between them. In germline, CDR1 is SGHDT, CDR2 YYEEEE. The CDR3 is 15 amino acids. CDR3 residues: CASSLWGARYNEQFF. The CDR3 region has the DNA TGTGCCAGCAGCTTGTGGGGGGCTAGGTACAATGAGCAGTTCTTC.

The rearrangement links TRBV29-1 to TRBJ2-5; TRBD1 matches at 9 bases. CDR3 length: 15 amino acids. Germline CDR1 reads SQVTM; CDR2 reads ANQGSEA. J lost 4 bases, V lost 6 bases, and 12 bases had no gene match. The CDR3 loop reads CSVAGQGPNRETQYF. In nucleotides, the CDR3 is TGCAGCGTAGCCGGACAGGGGCCTAACCGAGAGACCCAGTACTTC.

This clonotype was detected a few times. The CDR3 coding sequence is TGTGCCAGCAGCGAGCTAGCGGACCAAGAGACCCAGTACTTC. Its protein is CASSELADQETQYF. The genes are TRBV9 and TRBJ2-5, with TRBD2 matching 7 bases. Trimming removed 3 bases from V and 0 bases from J; junction bases left unmatched: 2. CDR1 is SGDLS and CDR2 is YYNGEE in the germline V gene. CDR3 length equals 14 residues.

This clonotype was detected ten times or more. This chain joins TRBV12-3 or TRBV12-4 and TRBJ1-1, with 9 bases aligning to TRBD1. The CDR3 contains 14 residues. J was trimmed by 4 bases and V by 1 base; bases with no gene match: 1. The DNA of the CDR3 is TGTGCCAGCAGTTTAGTGGGACAGGGCACTGAAGCTTTCTTT. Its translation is CASSLVGQGTEAFF.

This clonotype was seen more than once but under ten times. CDR3 nucleotides: TGTGCCACCAGCAGCTTCTTCAGGGGTCCTCTTTACGAGCAGTACTTC. Protein product: CATSSFFRGPLYEQYF. The chain is built from TRBV15 and TRBJ2-7; maybe TRBD1 (6 bases). Germline values: CDR1 LNHNV, CDR2 YYDKDF (reference sequence). Trimming left V 3 bases short and J 4 bases short, with 19 bases between. This CDR3 is 16 amino acids long.

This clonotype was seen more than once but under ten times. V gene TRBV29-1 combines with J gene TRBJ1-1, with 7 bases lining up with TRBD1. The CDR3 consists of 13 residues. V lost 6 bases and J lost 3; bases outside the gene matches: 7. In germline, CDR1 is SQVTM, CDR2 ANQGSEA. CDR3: CSVDRARDTEAFF. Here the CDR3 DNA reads TGCAGCGTCGACAGGGCCCGGGACACTGAAGCTTTCTTT.

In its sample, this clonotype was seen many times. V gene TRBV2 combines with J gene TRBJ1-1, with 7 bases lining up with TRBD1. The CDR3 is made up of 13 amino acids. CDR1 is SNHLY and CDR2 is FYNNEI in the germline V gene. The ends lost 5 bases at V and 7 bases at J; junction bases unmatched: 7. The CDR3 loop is CASSRDRVDEAFF. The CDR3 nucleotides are TGTGCCAGCAGTCGTGACAGGGTCGATGAAGCTTTCTTT.

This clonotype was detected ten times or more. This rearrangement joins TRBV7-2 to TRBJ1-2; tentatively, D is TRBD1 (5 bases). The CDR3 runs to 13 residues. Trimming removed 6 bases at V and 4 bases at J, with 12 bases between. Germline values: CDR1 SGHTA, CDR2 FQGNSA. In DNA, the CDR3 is TGTGCCAGCAGTTCAGGGAACTCCTATGGCTACACCTTC. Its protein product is CASSSGNSYGYTF.

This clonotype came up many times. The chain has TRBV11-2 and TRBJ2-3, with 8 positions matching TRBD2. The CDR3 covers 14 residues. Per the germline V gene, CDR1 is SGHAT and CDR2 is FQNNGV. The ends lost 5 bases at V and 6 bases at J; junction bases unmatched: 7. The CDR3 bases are TGTGCCAGCAGCGAGCGGGAGTTGGTTGATACGCAGTATTTT. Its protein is CASSERELVDTQYF.

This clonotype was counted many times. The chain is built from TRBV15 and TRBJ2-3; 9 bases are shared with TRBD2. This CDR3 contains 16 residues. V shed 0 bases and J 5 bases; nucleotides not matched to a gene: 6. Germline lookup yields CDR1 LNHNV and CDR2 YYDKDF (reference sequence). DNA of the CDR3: TGTGCCACCAGCAGAGACTCTAGCGGGACGAGAGATACGCAGTATTTT. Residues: CATSRDSSGTRDTQYF.